The clone carrying this T cell receptor beta chain was observed at least ten times. Its matching antigen is unknown. The sample originates from a study of regulatory T cells in long-lasting Graves disease. As for the study in general: Graves' patients diagnosed newly had used antithyroid drugs under 3 months. General observations from the study: Repertoires from persistent disease leaned toward TRBV28, TRBJ1-2 and TRBJ2-5.

V lost 5 bases and J 1 base, leaving 6 bases between the germline ends. From germline, CDR1 is SGHTA and CDR2 FQGTGA. This CDR3 contains 13 residues. Specified time point: newly diagnosed GD, antithyroid drugs for less than 3 months. From PBMCs, RNA was extracted and then used to make the TCR library. Through Arm-PCR of CDR3 regions and iRepertoire HTBI primers, TCR beta libraries were built. From the multiplex PCR reads, TCRdb called clonotypes with MiXCR, one entry per CDR3 protein. The table records about 420,000 distinct CDR3 sequences, over 15% of them present only once. In addition, the sample was reused for a study of T cells in Graves' hyperthyroidism and ophthalmopathy.

The rearrangement joins TRBV7-3 to TRBJ2-1; D remains unclear. This TCR came from a woman aged 18-30 years with Graves disease. The material was peripheral blood mononuclear cells (PBMCs), obtained at new diagnosis, from a patient treated with antithyroid drugs. CDR3 sequence reads: CASSPHSYNEQFF. Written as DNA, the CDR3 is TGTGCCAGCAGCCCCCATTCCTACAATGAGCAGTTCTTC.